A single sample is the source of the 7 T cell receptor beta chains below, sequenced in a study of T cells in Graves' hyperthyroidism and ophthalmopathy. Amplified TCR beta CDR3 regions came from RNA transcripts. Initially, a first-round RT-PCR of the TCR CDR3 employed the HTBI primer set. Via MiXCR, TCRdb re-called the multiplex PCR reads, giving one row per CDR3 protein. The data contain hundreds of thousands of distinct CDR3 sequences, roughly 13% of them seen just once; the ten biggest clones take up around 9.2%. Source material: blood. The source is a young woman with Graves' hyperthyroidism.

This clonotype showed up just a few times. Here the CDR3 DNA reads TGTGCCAGTAGTCCGCCTGTGGCGGGACAGGGTCATGGGGAGCAGTACTTC. It specifies CASSPPVAGQGHGEQYF. V and J are TRBV19 and TRBJ2-7; 9 bases are shared with TRBD1. The V gene's germline CDR1 is LNHDA and CDR2 SQIVND (reference sequence). The junction had 18 bases not matched to a gene; V was cut back by 5 bases and J by 7 bases. CDR3 length equals 17 residues.

This clonotype was counted a few times. This rearrangement joins TRBV3-1 to TRBJ1-3; D uncertain. The CDR3 extends over 15 amino acids. Germline CDR1 reads LGHDT; CDR2 reads YNNKEL (reference sequence). The V end was cut by 3 bases, the J end by 0 bases, with 9 bases between. The DNA of the CDR3 is TGTGCCAGCAGCCAGGGTGGGTTCTCTGGAAACACCATATATTTT. It yields the protein CASSQGGFSGNTIYF.

The table lists this clonotype with many counts. The gene calls are TRBV18 and TRBJ2-7; weak D call: TRBD1 (6 bases). CDR3 length: 14 amino acids. Germline values: CDR1 KGHSH, CDR2 LQKENI. V was clipped by 3 bases and J by 6 bases, with 15 bases between them. The CDR3 is CASSPGLRGFEQYF. The CDR3 DNA sequence: TGTGCCAGCTCACCCGGCCTAAGGGGGTTCGAGCAGTACTTC.

The sample holds many counts of this clonotype. V usage is TRBV5-1 and J usage is TRBJ1-1, with unresolved D. This CDR3 region has 15 residues. Trimming took 3 bases from V and 3 from J, leaving 15 bases between them. CDR1 and CDR2 from the germline V gene are SGHRS and YFSETQ. CDR3 sequence (DNA): TGCGCCAGCAGCTCCCTTGCGGGGAAGGACACTGAAGCTTTCTTT. Its protein is CASSSLAGKDTEAFF.

The chain employs TRBV6-2 or TRBV6-3 and TRBJ1-2; D not resolved. From germline, CDR1 is MNHEY and CDR2 SVGEGT. V lost 2 bases to trimming and J lost 5 bases, with 9 bases between them. This CDR3 comprises 13 residues. In DNA, the CDR3 is TGTGCCAGCAGTTACGAGGAACCTTATGGCTACACCTTC. Protein: CASSYEEPYGYTF.

The table lists this clonotype with many counts. The J gene is TRBJ2-3, the V gene TRBV18, with 10 bases lining up with TRBD2. The trim removed 4 bases at V and 3 bases at J, leaving 7 bases unmatched. The CDR3 length is 16 residues. The V gene's germline CDR1 is KGHSH and CDR2 LQKENI. The DNA for the CDR3 is TGTGCCAGCTCACAGATGGGGACTAGCGAGACAGATACGCAGTATTTT. This codes for CASSQMGTSETDTQYF. The entire variable domain, with the rest obtained from reference TRBV18 and TRBJ2-3, is as follows: NAGVMQNPRHLVRRRGQEARLRCSPMKGHSHVYWYRQLPEEGLKFMVYLQKENIIDESGMPKERFSAEFPKEGPSILRIQQVVRGDSAAYFCASSQMGTSETDTQYFGPGTRLTVL.

The V and J genes are TRBV4-2 and TRBJ1-4, with TRBD1 matching over 7 bases. From germline, CDR1 is LGHNA and CDR2 YNFKEQ. Trimming cost V 2 bases and J 6 bases; bases outside gene matches: 6. This CDR3 spans 15 amino acids. The CDR3, as DNA: TGTGCCAGCAGCCAAAGACAGGGTCGCGATGAAAAACTGTTTTTT. Protein product: CASSQRQGRDEKLFF.